The present entry profiles one T cell receptor beta chain with its context. This sample stems from a study of blood T cell repertoires in COVID-19. Study-wide context: COVID-19 samples collected from the United States, Italy and Spain covered acute and convalescent phases.

V dropped 0 bases and J dropped 7 bases, with 12 bases sitting between them. This CDR3 spans 14 amino acids. The germline gives CDR1 MNHEY, CDR2 SVGEGT. Measured with immunoSEQ multiplex PCR; TCRdb has only the in-frame clones, and not every one. The data show about 110,000 clones, with around 86% seen just once and under 8% held by the top ten. The V call is TRBV6-2 or TRBV6-3, the J call TRBJ1-2, with D possibly TRBD1 on 5 matching bases. The material sequenced was peripheral blood. The TCR comes from a man in his sixties or seventies with acute or convalescent COVID-19. CDR3 coding DNA: TGTGCCAGCAGTTACTCGGGGGGTGGTGGTGGCTACACCTTC. This sequence encodes CASSYSGGGGGYTF.